Presented here are 19 T cell receptor beta chains from one specimen sequenced in a study of blood T cell repertoires in COVID-19 (dated by TCRdb to 2020 to 2021). The protocol used for the library was the immunoSEQ multiplex PCR assay. Sourced from immuneACCESS, this table was stored by TCRdb with only in-frame sequences that have V and J called. A share of the clones is absent; for the studies checked, an unresolved V gene accounts for under half, and the remainder has no known explanation. This sample comprises about 80,000 clones, around 78% of them detected only once. The ten largest clonotypes hold less than 20% of the sample. Sequences were obtained from peripheral blood. The source of these receptors is a human donor in a cohort sampled during active COVID-19.

A word on this clone: Other nucleotide sequences in the sample specify the same CDR3. For the CDR3, the DNA is TGTGCCAGCTCACAGGGGCTTTCTAATCAGCCCCAGCATTTT. As protein: CASSQGLSNQPQHF. The chain links TRBV18 to TRBJ1-5; TRBD1 might be the D (5 bases). Germline assignment: CDR1 KGHSH and CDR2 LQKENI. The CDR3 is 14 residues long. V was pared by 4 bases and J by 4 bases, with 11 bases between.

This sequence joins TRBV5-1 and TRBJ2-2, with 10 bases that match TRBD2. This CDR3 region has 18 residues. V shed 0 bases and J 2 bases; nucleotides not matched to a gene: 7. Per the germline V gene, CDR1 is SGHRS and CDR2 is YFSETQ. CDR3 residues: CASSLALAGAENTGELFF. The CDR3 DNA reads TGCGCCAGCAGCTTGGCCCTAGCGGGGGCCGAAAACACCGGGGAGCTGTTTTTT.

This clone was found once. The rearrangement joins TRBV7-5 to TRBJ1-1; the table's D call TRBD1 went unverified against the DNA. TRBV7-5 is a listed pseudogene. This CDR3 is built from 14 residues. DNA of the CDR3: TGTGCCAGAAGCTTCTGGCACCCGAACACTGAAGCTTTCTTT. Translation: CARSFWHPNTEAFF.

This clone was seen more than once but under ten times. This chain uses TRBV6-1 with TRBJ1-6; D is undetermined. Germline V CDR1 and CDR2: MNHNS, SASEGT. The CDR3 is 16 amino acids. The germline V and J ends were trimmed by 4 bases and 8 bases, with 18 bases remaining between them. CDR3: CASSGTATRWDSPLHF. DNA for the CDR3: TGTGCCAGCAGTGGAACTGCTACCAGGTGGGATTCACCCCTCCACTTT.

The V gene is TRBV7-9, the J gene TRBJ1-2, with D tentatively TRBD1 (5 bases). CDR3 length equals 14 residues. The V gene's germline CDR1 is SEHNR and CDR2 FQNEAQ (reference sequence). Trimming took 4 bases from V and 5 from J, leaving 14 bases between them. In DNA form, the CDR3 reads TGTGCCAGCAGCTCGTCAGGGCAGCATTATGGCTACACCTTC. Translated, it gives CASSSSGQHYGYTF.

The V gene is TRBV30, the J gene TRBJ1-1; D is unresolved. CDR1 and CDR2 (germline): GTSNPN, SVGIG (reference sequence). V lost 2 bases and J 0 bases, leaving 13 bases between the germline ends. The CDR3 is 15 amino acids. CDR3 protein: CAWSSQSTMNTEAFF. In DNA form, the CDR3 reads TGTGCCTGGAGTTCACAGAGTACCATGAACACTGAAGCTTTCTTT.

The chain has TRBV24-1 and TRBJ2-5; D is possibly TRBD1 (6 bases). The CDR3 is 15 residues long. Germline V gene sequence: CDR1 KGHDR, CDR2 SFDVKD. Trimming removed 0 bases at V and 5 bases at J, with 12 bases between. CDR3 nucleotides: TGTGCCACCAGTGATTTGGCCAGGGGTTTCGAGACCCAGTACTTC. Translation: CATSDLARGFETQYF.

The rearrangement uses TRBV27 and TRBJ2-1; D is perhaps TRBD2 (5 bases). V gave up 6 bases and J gave up 0 bases, with 6 bases separating them. The length of the CDR3 is 13 residues. The germline V gene has CDR1 MNHEY and CDR2 SMNVEV (reference sequence). CDR3: CASRGSSYNEQFF. As DNA, the CDR3 is TGTGCCAGCAGAGGGAGCTCCTACAATGAGCAGTTCTTC.

This clone was seen once. The chain uses TRBV28 and TRBJ1-5; no firm D call. CDR1 is MDHEN, CDR2 SYDVKM, per germline. The CDR3 runs to 11 residues. V dropped 3 bases and J dropped 6 bases, with 3 bases sitting between them. The DNA for the CDR3 is TGTGCCAGCAGTTTCAGTCAGCCCCAGCATTTT. It is translated as CASSFSQPQHF.

This clone was counted once. J is TRBJ1-1 and V is TRBV7-9; D perhaps matches TRBD1 (5 bases). CDR1 and CDR2 (germline): SEHNR, FQNEAQ (reference sequence). V lost 2 bases, J lost 6 bases, and 7 bases lay in between. The CDR3 has 12 amino acids. In DNA, the CDR3 is TGTGCCAGCAGCTTACAGGGCTCTGAAGCTTTCTTT. Amino acids: CASSLQGSEAFF.

This clone has a handful of counts. The chain joins TRBV7-9 to TRBJ1-1; the D gene is possibly TRBD1 (6 bases). CDR1 and CDR2 from the germline V gene are SEHNR and FQNEAQ (reference sequence). This CDR3 contains 16 residues. The V and J ends lost 1 base and 5 bases respectively, with 17 bases between them. This CDR3 reads CASSLERGASSTEAFF. In nucleotides, the CDR3 is TGTGCCAGCAGCTTAGAGCGGGGGGCGAGTAGTACTGAAGCTTTCTTT.

The chain carries TRBV19 and TRBJ2-2, with 9 nucleotides matching TRBD1. This CDR3 has 15 amino acids. V was pared by 6 bases and J by 6 bases, with 8 bases of the junction left unmatched. Germline CDR1 and CDR2: LNHDA and SQIVND (reference sequence). The CDR3 bases are TGTGCCAGTAGCAGCGGGGACAGGGTCGCCGGGGAGCTGTTTTTT. Translating it yields CASSSGDRVAGELFF.

The chain links TRBV7-8 to TRBJ1-1, with unresolved D. Germline CDR1 SGHVS, CDR2 FQNEAQ. The CDR3 length is 14 residues. Trimming pared 1 base from V and 1 base from J, leaving 7 bases between. For the CDR3, the DNA is TGTGCCAGCAGCTTAGTTGTAGAGAACACTGAAGCTTTCTTT. Its protein product is CASSLVVENTEAFF.

The chain couples TRBV16 to TRBJ2-1, with 11 bases matching TRBD2. The CDR3 consists of 14 residues. Per germline, CDR1 KGHSY and CDR2 FQNENV. V was clipped by 4 bases and J by 6 bases; unmatched bases: 2. CDR3 bases: TGTGCCAGCAGCCGGGGACTAGCGGTCAATGAGCAGTTCTTC. The encoded protein is CASSRGLAVNEQFF.

The chain has TRBV4-2 and TRBJ2-2, with 7 bases aligning to TRBD2. The CDR3 length is 14 residues. J lost 4 bases, V lost 1 base, and 0 bases had no gene match. Germline assignment: CDR1 LGHNA and CDR2 YNFKEQ. The CDR3: CASSQGEGTGELFF. The CDR3 nucleotides read TGTGCCAGCAGCCAAGGGGAGGGCACCGGGGAGCTGTTTTTT.

The chain recombines TRBV27 with TRBJ2-7, with 7 bases identical to TRBD2. Trimming cost V 7 bases and J 6 bases; bases outside gene matches: 9. Germline CDR1 and CDR2: MNHEY and SMNVEV (reference sequence). The CDR3 spans 13 residues. The CDR3, as DNA: TGTGCCAGCATTTCTGGACTAGAGGGCGAGCAGTACGTC. Amino acid sequence: CASISGLEGEQYV.

The chain has TRBV4-2 and TRBJ1-1; perhaps TRBD1 as D (5 bases). CDR1 and CDR2 from the germline V gene are LGHNA and YNFKEQ. The V and J ends lost 3 bases and 0 bases respectively, with 11 bases between them. The CDR3 spans 15 residues. The CDR3 is CASSQLRGVNTEAFF. Here the CDR3 DNA reads TGTGCCAGCAGCCAGTTACGGGGGGTGAACACTGAAGCTTTCTTT.

The rearrangement links TRBV5-1 to TRBJ1-2; perhaps TRBD1 as D (6 bases). The CDR3 is 15 amino acids. Germline V gene data show CDR1 as SGHRS and CDR2 as YFSETQ. V lost 4 bases, J lost 3 bases, and 16 bases lay in between. The CDR3: CASSVTGREDYGYTF. The DNA of the CDR3 is TGCGCCAGCAGCGTCACAGGGCGTGAGGACTATGGCTACACCTTC.

The CDR3 sequence: CASSFRPTSTDTQYF. The CDR3 nucleotides are TGCGCCAGCAGCTTCAGACCGACTAGCACAGATACGCAGTATTTT. The chain is built from TRBV5-1 and TRBJ2-3; no clear D gene. The CDR3 is made up of 15 amino acids. Germline loops: CDR1 SGHRS, CDR2 YFSETQ. Trimming took off 2 bases at V and 0 bases at J, with 10 bases between the two ends.